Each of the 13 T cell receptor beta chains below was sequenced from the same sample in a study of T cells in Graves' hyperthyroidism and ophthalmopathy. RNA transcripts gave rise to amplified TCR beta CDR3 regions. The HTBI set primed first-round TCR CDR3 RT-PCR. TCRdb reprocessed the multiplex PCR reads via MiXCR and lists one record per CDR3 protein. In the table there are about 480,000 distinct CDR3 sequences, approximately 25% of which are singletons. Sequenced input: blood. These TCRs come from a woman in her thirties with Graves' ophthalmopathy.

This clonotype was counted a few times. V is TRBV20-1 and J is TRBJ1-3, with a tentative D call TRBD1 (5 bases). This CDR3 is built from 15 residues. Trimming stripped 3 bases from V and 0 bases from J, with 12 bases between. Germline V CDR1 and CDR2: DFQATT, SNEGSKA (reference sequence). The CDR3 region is CSASPGLSSGNTIYF. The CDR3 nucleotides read TGCAGTGCTAGTCCGGGACTTAGCTCTGGAAACACCATATATTTT.

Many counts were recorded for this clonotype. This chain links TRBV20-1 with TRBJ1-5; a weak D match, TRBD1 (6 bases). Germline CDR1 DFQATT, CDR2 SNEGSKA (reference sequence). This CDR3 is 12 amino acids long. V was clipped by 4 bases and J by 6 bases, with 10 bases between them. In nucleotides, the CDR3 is TGCAGTGCTACCGGGGGCGGTCAGCCCCAGCATTTT. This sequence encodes CSATGGGQPQHF.

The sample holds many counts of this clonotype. CDR3 nucleotides: TGTGCCAGCACATGGACGGGGAGCTTCTACGAGCAGTACTTC. Translated, it gives CASTWTGSFYEQYF. The V gene is TRBV28, the J gene TRBJ2-7, with D tentatively TRBD2 (5 bases). V lost 7 bases and J lost 3, with 16 bases in between. CDR3 size: 14 residues. From germline, CDR1 is MDHEN and CDR2 SYDVKM.

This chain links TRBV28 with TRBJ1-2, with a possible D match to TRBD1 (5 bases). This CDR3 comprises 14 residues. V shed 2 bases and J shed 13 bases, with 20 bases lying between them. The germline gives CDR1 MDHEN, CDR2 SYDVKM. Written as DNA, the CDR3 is TGTGCCAGCAGTTTAGGGGCTCCGGGCAGGCCCATCACCTTC. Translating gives CASSLGAPGRPITF.

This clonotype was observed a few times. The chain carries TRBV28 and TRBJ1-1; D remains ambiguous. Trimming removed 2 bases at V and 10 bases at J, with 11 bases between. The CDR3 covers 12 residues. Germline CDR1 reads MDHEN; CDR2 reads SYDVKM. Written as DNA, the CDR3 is TGTGCCAGCAGTTTAGCGCTGGTCTCAGCTTTCTTT. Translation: CASSLALVSAFF.

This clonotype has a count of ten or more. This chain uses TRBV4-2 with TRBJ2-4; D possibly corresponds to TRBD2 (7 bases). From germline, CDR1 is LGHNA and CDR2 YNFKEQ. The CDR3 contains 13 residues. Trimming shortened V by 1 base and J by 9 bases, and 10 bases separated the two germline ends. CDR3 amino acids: CASSQVRGAIQYF. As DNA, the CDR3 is TGTGCCAGCAGCCAAGTTCGGGGGGCCATTCAGTACTTC.

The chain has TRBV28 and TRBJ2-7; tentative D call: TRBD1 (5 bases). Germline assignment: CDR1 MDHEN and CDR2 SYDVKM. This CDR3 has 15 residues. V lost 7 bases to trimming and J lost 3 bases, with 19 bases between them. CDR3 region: CASNPDSIGIYEQYF. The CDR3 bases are TGTGCCAGCAACCCCGACAGCATTGGGATCTACGAGCAGTACTTC.

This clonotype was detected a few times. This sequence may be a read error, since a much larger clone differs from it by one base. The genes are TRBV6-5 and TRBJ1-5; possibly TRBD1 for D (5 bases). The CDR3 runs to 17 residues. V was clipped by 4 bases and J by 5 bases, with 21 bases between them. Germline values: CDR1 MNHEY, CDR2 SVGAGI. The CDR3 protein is CASSSTVAGKGYQPQHF. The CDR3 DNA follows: TGTGCCAGCAGTTCCACGGTGGCAGGGAAGGGCTATCAGCCCCAGCATTTT.

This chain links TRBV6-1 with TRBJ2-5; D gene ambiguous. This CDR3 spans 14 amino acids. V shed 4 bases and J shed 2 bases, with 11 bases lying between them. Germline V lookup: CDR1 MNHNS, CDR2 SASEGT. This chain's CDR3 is CASSVGSAQETQYF. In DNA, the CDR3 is TGTGCCAGCAGTGTTGGGTCAGCTCAAGAGACCCAGTACTTC.

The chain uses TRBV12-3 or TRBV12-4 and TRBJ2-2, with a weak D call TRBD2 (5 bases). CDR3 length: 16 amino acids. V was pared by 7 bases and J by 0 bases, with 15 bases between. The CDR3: CASIPGRATNTGELFF. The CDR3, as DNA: TGTGCCAGCATTCCTGGGAGAGCAACGAACACCGGGGAGCTGTTTTTT.

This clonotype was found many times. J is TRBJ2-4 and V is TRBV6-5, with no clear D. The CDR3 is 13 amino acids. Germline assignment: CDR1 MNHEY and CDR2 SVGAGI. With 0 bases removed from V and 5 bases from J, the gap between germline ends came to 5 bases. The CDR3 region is CASSYSVENIQYF. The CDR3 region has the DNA TGTGCCAGCAGTTACTCGGTCGAAAACATTCAGTACTTC.

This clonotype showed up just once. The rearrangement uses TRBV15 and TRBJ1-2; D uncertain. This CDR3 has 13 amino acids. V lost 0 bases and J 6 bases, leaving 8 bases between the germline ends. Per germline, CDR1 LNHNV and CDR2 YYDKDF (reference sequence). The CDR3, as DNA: TGTGCCACCAGCAGAGATAGAAGGGATGGCTACACCTTC. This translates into CATSRDRRDGYTF.

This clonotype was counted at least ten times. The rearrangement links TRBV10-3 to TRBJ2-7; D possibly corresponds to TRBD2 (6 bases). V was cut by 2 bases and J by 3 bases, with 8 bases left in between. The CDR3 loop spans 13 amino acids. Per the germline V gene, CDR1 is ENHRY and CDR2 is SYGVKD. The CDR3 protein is CAISERGNYEQYF. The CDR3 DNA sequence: TGTGCCATCAGTGAGCGGGGGAACTACGAGCAGTACTTC.